The 8 T cell receptor beta chains below all came from one sample that was sequenced in a study of post-analysis software for immune sequencing data. Study findings and constraints: In patients, roughly five TRBV segments were more frequent than in controls, with TRBV5-6, TRBV5-1 and TRBV20-1 among them.

The antigens of these receptors remain unknown. Prepared TCR beta cDNA libraries contained unique molecular identifiers. MiXCR, applied by TCRdb to the PCR reads, yields one record per CDR3 protein. Of approximately 350,000 distinct CDR3 sequences in the sample, approximately 38% were seen once. The sequencing input was blood. These receptors were collected from a girl aged 10-17 years with multiple sclerosis.

This clonotype was recorded once. The DNA for the CDR3 is TGTGCCATGGCCGGGGCGACATCCACCGGGGAGCTGTTTTTT. The encoded protein is CAMAGATSTGELFF. V gene TRBV10-3 combines with J gene TRBJ2-2; possibly TRBD1 or TRBD2 for D (5 bases each). Trimming removed 9 bases at V and 4 bases at J, with 15 bases between. The CDR3 has 14 amino acids. CDR1 ENHRY and CDR2 SYGVKD come from the germline V gene.

The chain links TRBV29-1 to TRBJ2-5; D ambiguous. The CDR3 runs to 14 residues. The V and J ends lost 7 bases and 2 bases respectively, with 17 bases between them. In germline, CDR1 is SQVTM, CDR2 ANQGSEA. CDR3 loop: CSAPDQLRQETQYF. The CDR3 nucleotides are TGCAGCGCACCGGACCAATTGAGGCAAGAGACCCAGTACTTC.

The CDR3 sequence: CASGARKGETQYF. The DNA of the CDR3 is TGTGCCAGCGGAGCAAGAAAGGGGGAGACCCAGTACTTC. V usage is TRBV6-1 and J usage is TRBJ2-5; D is possibly TRBD1 (5 bases). Per germline, CDR1 MNHNS and CDR2 SASEGT. V was shortened by 8 bases and J by 5 bases, with 15 bases between the two germline ends. The CDR3 runs 13 residues.

Notes on this clonotype: A read error may be the cause here, since a much bigger clone is one base away. The V and J genes are TRBV20-1 and TRBJ2-7, with 8 positions matching TRBD2. Germline loops: CDR1 DFQATT, CDR2 SNEGSKA (reference sequence). This CDR3 is 12 amino acids long. Here the CDR3 reads CGARGGYDEQYF. Written as DNA, the CDR3 is TGCGGTGCTCGGGGGGGCTACGACGAGCAGTACTTC.

This clonotype was found many times. One end of the junction is discordant with germline, which a read error may explain. This chain joins TRBV5-1 and TRBJ2-3, with D uncertain. The germline V gene has CDR1 SGHRS and CDR2 YFSETQ. This CDR3 is 13 amino acids long. Here the CDR3 reads CASSLTSTDTQYF. In DNA, the CDR3 is TGTGCCAGCAGCTTAACCAGCACAGATACGCAGTATTTT.

The chain is built from TRBV7-9 and TRBJ1-2; no clear D gene. V was cut by 2 bases and J by 5 bases, with 12 bases left in between. The CDR3 extends over 14 amino acids. Germline CDR1 reads SEHNR; CDR2 reads FQNEAQ (reference sequence). CDR3 sequence: CASSLTSTGYGYTF. In DNA, the CDR3 is TGTGCCAGCAGCTTAACCTCAACGGGGTATGGCTACACCTTC. The variable domain in full, completed from reference TRBV7-9 and TRBJ1-2, reads DTGVSQNPRHKITKRGQNVTFRCDPISEHNRLYWYRQTLGQGPEFLTYFQNEAQLEKSRLLSDRFSAERPKGSFSTLEIQRTEQGDSAMYLCASSLTSTGYGYTFGSGTRLTVV.

The V and J genes are TRBV7-2 and TRBJ1-2; D is ambiguous. The V end lost 5 bases, the J end lost 3 bases, and 19 bases lay between the germline ends. This CDR3 spans 16 amino acids. The germline V gene encodes CDR1 SGHTA and CDR2 FQGNSA. The CDR3 sequence: CASSGQQRVLHYGYTF. CDR3 in DNA: TGTGCCAGCAGCGGCCAACAGCGGGTTTTACACTATGGCTACACCTTC.

CDR3 loop: CSARDPSSGGVYEQYF. The CDR3 bases are TGCAGTGCTAGAGATCCCTCGAGCGGGGGGGTTTACGAGCAGTACTTC. The genes are TRBV20-1 and TRBJ2-7; 10 bases match TRBD2. This CDR3 region has 16 residues. Germline assignment: CDR1 DFQATT and CDR2 SNEGSKA (reference sequence). The J segment lost 4 bases and the V segment lost 0 bases, leaving 9 bases of the junction unmatched.